The 20 T cell receptor beta chains reported below all come from one sample, sequenced in a study of T cell responses to AZD1222 COVID-19 vaccine. Measured with immunoSEQ multiplex PCR; TCRdb has only the in-frame clones, and not every one. This sample has about 200,000 clones, with almost 90% found just once. The material sequenced was peripheral blood, taken on day 0 of AZD1222 vaccination. The receptors derive from an adult in good health.

The chain employs TRBV5-1 and TRBJ2-7; TRBD1 or TRBD2 may be the D gene (5 bases each). The CDR3 extends over 14 amino acids. The germline gives CDR1 SGHRS, CDR2 YFSETQ. V was cut by 4 bases and J by 2 bases, with 13 bases left in between. The CDR3 reads CASSGDPKTYEQYF. The CDR3 DNA follows: TGCGCCAGCAGCGGGGACCCTAAAACCTACGAGCAGTACTTC.

This chain links TRBV4-2 with TRBJ2-7; 7 nucleotides align to TRBD2. Germline CDR1 and CDR2: LGHNA and YNFKEQ. This CDR3 is 14 amino acids long. Trimming cost V 4 bases and J 2 bases; bases outside gene matches: 5. CDR3 residues: CASSPSSGPYEQYF. CDR3 in DNA: TGTGCCAGCAGCCCCTCTAGCGGCCCCTACGAGCAGTACTTC.

This clone was detected a few times. V gene TRBV28 combines with J gene TRBJ2-7, with a possible D match to TRBD1 (5 bases). The length of the CDR3 is 14 residues. The germline V gene encodes CDR1 MDHEN and CDR2 SYDVKM. The V gene lost 6 bases and the J gene lost 5 bases, with 17 bases spanning the gap. Here the CDR3 DNA reads TGTGCCAGCAGCCGACAGTGGTCTTTAGACGAGCAGTACTTC. Its protein is CASSRQWSLDEQYF.

The chain recombines TRBV29-1 with TRBJ1-1; a weak D match, TRBD1 (6 bases). Germline V CDR1 and CDR2: SQVTM, ANQGSEA. V gave up 1 base and J gave up 4 bases, with 10 bases separating them. The CDR3 is 13 amino acids. CDR3 in amino acids: CSVEVGGGTEAFF. In DNA form, the CDR3 reads TGCAGCGTTGAAGTAGGGGGGGGCACTGAAGCTTTCTTT.

The chain is built from TRBV7-2 and TRBJ1-3; perhaps TRBD1 as D (5 bases). This CDR3 contains 16 residues. V lost 1 base and J lost 3, with 13 bases in between. Germline CDR1 reads SGHTA; CDR2 reads FQGNSA. The CDR3 reads CASSLVSGQSGNTIYF. CDR3 coding DNA: TGTGCCAGCAGCTTAGTTTCAGGGCAAAGTGGAAACACCATATATTTT.

The chain has TRBV5-1 and TRBJ2-2; D uncertain. The V end lost 1 base, the J end lost 1 base, and 2 bases lay between the germline ends. Germline V CDR1 and CDR2: SGHRS, YFSETQ. There are 13 residues in the CDR3. CDR3 DNA sequence: TGCGCCAGCAGCTTGCAGAACACCGGGGAGCTGTTTTTT. Protein sequence: CASSLQNTGELFF.

This chain uses TRBV21-1 with TRBJ1-1. TRBV21-1 is given as a pseudogene. The CDR3 has 11 amino acids. The CDR3 coding sequence is TGTGCCAGCCAGCGGGGCACTGAAGCTTTCTTT. Its translation is CASQRGTEAFF.

This chain links TRBV19 with TRBJ1-5, with D possibly being TRBD1 (6 bases). Germline CDR1 and CDR2: LNHDA and SQIVND (reference sequence). There are 14 residues in the CDR3. With 6 bases removed from V and 9 bases from J, the gap between germline ends came to 18 bases. In DNA form, the CDR3 reads TGTGCCAGTAGCCAAGGGACGGACAGAGGGCCCCAGCATTTT. Its translation: CASSQGTDRGPQHF.

The rearrangement joins TRBV28 to TRBJ1-2; D is uncertain. The CDR3 is made up of 13 amino acids. The germline V gene has CDR1 MDHEN and CDR2 SYDVKM. Trimming took 3 bases from V and 8 from J, leaving 13 bases between them. The CDR3 loop is CASSLSLGYGYTF. CDR3 nucleotides: TGTGCCAGCAGTTTGTCGCTAGGTTACGGCTACACCTTC.

This sequence joins TRBV2 and TRBJ2-7; TRBD2 matches at 8 bases. The CDR3 loop spans 12 amino acids. V was pared by 10 bases and J by 1 base, with 3 bases of the junction left unmatched. Germline CDR1 is SNHLY and CDR2 is FYNNEI. The chain's CDR3 is CAITSGSYEQYF. Here the CDR3 DNA reads TGTGCCATAACTAGCGGATCCTACGAGCAGTACTTC.

The rearrangement uses TRBV4-2 and TRBJ1-4; a weak D match, TRBD1 (5 bases). The CDR3 spans 18 residues. The germline V and J ends were trimmed by 2 bases and 0 bases, with 16 bases remaining between them. CDR1 and CDR2 (germline): LGHNA, YNFKEQ. CDR3 in amino acids: CASSQTDRNPTTNEKLFF. For the CDR3, the DNA is TGTGCCAGCAGCCAAACCGACAGAAACCCAACAACTAATGAAAAACTGTTTTTT.

The gene calls are TRBV2 and TRBJ1-5; D perhaps matches TRBD1 (6 bases). Trimming took 4 bases from V and 7 from J, leaving 14 bases between them. CDR3 length: 14 amino acids. Germline V gene lookup returns CDR1 SNHLY and CDR2 FYNNEI. CDR3 sequence reads: CASSAWGARQPQHF. In DNA form, the CDR3 reads TGTGCCAGCAGTGCCTGGGGGGCACGGCAGCCCCAGCATTTT.

V gene TRBV6-5 combines with J gene TRBJ1-1; TRBD1 might be the D (5 bases). The V end lost 2 bases, the J end lost 1 base, and 8 bases lay between the germline ends. CDR3 length equals 14 residues. The germline gives CDR1 MNHEY, CDR2 SVGAGI. The CDR3 is CASSYGGGNTEAFF. The CDR3 nucleotides are TGTGCCAGCAGTTACGGGGGTGGGAACACTGAAGCTTTCTTT.

The rearrangement links TRBV30 to TRBJ1-2; TRBD1 aligns across 7 bases. The CDR3 has 15 residues. Germline V gene sequence: CDR1 GTSNPN, CDR2 SVGIG (reference sequence). The junction had 18 bases not matched to a gene; V was cut back by 8 bases and J by 6 bases. The CDR3, as DNA: TGTGCCAGACGGACAGGAAGAGGGAGAGGGGATGGCTACACCTTC. Translating gives CARRTGRGRGDGYTF.

The J gene is TRBJ1-2, the V gene TRBV20-1; D remains unclear. The V gene lost 1 base and the J gene lost 12 bases, with 12 bases spanning the gap. Germline lookup yields CDR1 DFQATT and CDR2 SNEGSKA (reference sequence). This CDR3 is 11 amino acids long. The CDR3 bases are TGCAGTGCTAGAGGTAGTCCTTCCCACACCTTC. It is translated as CSARGSPSHTF.

This clone was recorded only once. The chain combines TRBV27 with TRBJ1-5; 8 bases align to TRBD1. J lost 7 bases, V lost 3 bases, and 8 bases had no gene match. CDR1 is MNHEY and CDR2 is SMNVEV in the germline V gene (reference sequence). The CDR3 is 15 residues long. The CDR3 here is CASSFSAGGGQPQHF. In DNA, the CDR3 is TGTGCCAGCAGTTTCTCTGCAGGGGGCGGACAGCCCCAGCATTTT.

The V and J genes are TRBV7-9 and TRBJ2-2, with D hard to call. CDR1 and CDR2 (germline): SEHNR, FQNEAQ (reference sequence). The V end lost 2 bases, the J end lost 4 bases, and 8 bases lay between the germline ends. The CDR3 sequence is 14 residues long. CDR3 nucleotides: TGTGCCAGCAGCTTACAAACGGGCACCGGGGAGCTGTTTTTT. As protein: CASSLQTGTGELFF.

The chain joins TRBV9 to TRBJ2-7, with D possibly TRBD1 on 6 matching bases. Germline lookup yields CDR1 SGDLS and CDR2 YYNGEE. Trimming took off 4 bases at V and 6 bases at J, with 17 bases between the two ends. The CDR3 is made up of 14 amino acids. CDR3 sequence reads: CASSPRGAGVEQYF. CDR3 coding DNA: TGTGCCAGCAGCCCAAGAGGGGCAGGGGTCGAGCAGTACTTC.

V is TRBV10-3 and J is TRBJ1-5; weak D call: TRBD1 (6 bases). V was clipped by 6 bases and J by 3 bases, with 15 bases between them. Germline CDR1 is ENHRY and CDR2 is SYGVKD. This CDR3 has 15 residues. The CDR3 loop reads CAISDRQATNQPQHF. In DNA form, the CDR3 reads TGTGCCATCAGCGACAGACAGGCGACCAATCAGCCCCAGCATTTT.

In this sample, this clone turned up a few times. This rearrangement joins TRBV3-1 (or the pseudogene TRBV3-2) to TRBJ1-2; a possible D gene is TRBD1 (5 bases). Germline V gives CDR1 LGHDT, CDR2 YNNKEL (reference sequence). This CDR3 has 14 residues. The ends were cut back, 0 bases at V and 5 bases at J, with 10 bases in the middle. CDR3 in amino acids: CASSQDRVRYGYTF. In nucleotides, the CDR3 is TGTGCCAGCAGCCAAGACAGGGTGCGGTATGGCTACACCTTC.